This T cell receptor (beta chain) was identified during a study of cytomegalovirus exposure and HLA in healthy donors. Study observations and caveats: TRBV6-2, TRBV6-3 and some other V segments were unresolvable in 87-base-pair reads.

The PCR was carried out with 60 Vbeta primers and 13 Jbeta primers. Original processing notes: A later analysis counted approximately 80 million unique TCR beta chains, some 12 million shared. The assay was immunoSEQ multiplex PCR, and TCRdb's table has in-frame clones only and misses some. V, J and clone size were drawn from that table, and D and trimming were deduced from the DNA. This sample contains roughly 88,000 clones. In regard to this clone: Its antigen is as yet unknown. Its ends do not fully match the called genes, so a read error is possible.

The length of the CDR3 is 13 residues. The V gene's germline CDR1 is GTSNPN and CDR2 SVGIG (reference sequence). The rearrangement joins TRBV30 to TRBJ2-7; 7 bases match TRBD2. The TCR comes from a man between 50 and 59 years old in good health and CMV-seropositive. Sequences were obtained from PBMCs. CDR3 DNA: TGTGCCTGGTGTGTACACAGCGGGACCCCGCAGTACTTC. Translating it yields CAWCVHSGTPQYF.